This T cell receptor beta chain was obtained from a study of cytomegalovirus exposure and HLA in healthy donors. The CDR3 spans 16 residues. V was clipped by 1 base and J by 4 bases; unmatched bases: 5. Germline assignment: CDR1 MGHRA and CDR2 YSYEKL. TCRdb's copy holds only in-frame clones and misses some; the assay was immunoSEQ multiplex PCR. The sample contains about 160,000 clones, roughly nine tenths of which appear only once. Separation from the approximately 720-subject first cohort characterized the roughly 120-subject validation cohort, to which the donors belonged. The rearrangement links TRBV4-1 to TRBJ2-3, with TRBD2 matching over 10 bases. Specimen: PBMCs. This TCR derives from a woman aged 18-35 years in good health and CMV-seropositive. CDR3 DNA: TGCGCCAGCAGCCAAGGCGCTAGCGGGGGATCAGATACGCAGTATTTT. Amino acid sequence: CASSQGASGGSDTQYF.